These 26 T cell receptor beta chains originate from one sample sequenced in a study of blood T cell repertoires in COVID-19. Assay used: immunoSEQ multiplex PCR; TCRdb lists only in-frame clones, some missing. The data show 150,000 to 200,000 clones, 60% to 85% seen once. The sample consisted of peripheral blood. The receptors were sampled from a man in his 60s with active or convalescent COVID-19.

The chain carries TRBV27 and TRBJ1-1, with D uncertain. This CDR3 has 18 amino acids. Germline lookup yields CDR1 MNHEY and CDR2 SMNVEV (reference sequence). Trimming shortened V by 0 bases and J by 1 base, and 18 bases separated the two germline ends. The CDR3 coding sequence is TGTGCCAGCAGTTTATCGAGCGACGAGCGGTGGGGGAACACTGAAGCTTTCTTT. It yields the protein CASSLSSDERWGNTEAFF.

J is TRBJ2-7 and V is TRBV28; TRBD1 is a possible D gene (5 bases). Trimming left V 3 bases short and J 6 bases short, with 12 bases between. Per the germline V gene, CDR1 is MDHEN and CDR2 is SYDVKM. The length of the CDR3 is 13 residues. The CDR3 DNA follows: TGTGCCAGCAGTTTCCTGGGGCTCGGCGAGCAGTACTTC. Translation: CASSFLGLGEQYF.

This rearrangement joins TRBV3-1 (or the pseudogene TRBV3-2) to TRBJ2-5; tentative D call: TRBD1 (6 bases). The germline V and J ends were trimmed by 3 bases and 3 bases, with 14 bases remaining between them. CDR1 and CDR2 from the germline V gene are LGHDT and YNNKEL (reference sequence). CDR3 length equals 15 residues. The CDR3 sequence is CASSHFRDTEETQYF. The DNA for the CDR3 is TGTGCCAGCAGCCACTTCCGGGACACAGAAGAGACCCAGTACTTC.

The chain employs TRBV4-1 and TRBJ2-5; TRBD2 matches 10 bases. V shed 1 base, J shed 0 bases, and the junction held 14 bases outside the gene matches. Germline CDR1 is MGHRA and CDR2 is YSYEKL. The CDR3 covers 20 residues. The CDR3 nucleotides are TGCGCCAGCAGCCAAGGACCTAGCGGGAGCAGTTACCCGTACCAAGAGACCCAGTACTTC. Amino acids: CASSQGPSGSSYPYQETQYF.

The chain employs TRBV7-2 and TRBJ2-2; a possible D gene is TRBD1 (6 bases). The ends were cut back, 2 bases at V and 5 bases at J, with 21 bases in the middle. Germline loops: CDR1 SGHTA, CDR2 FQGNSA. This CDR3 region has 18 residues. CDR3 sequence: CASSLKSLQGYRTGELFF. The CDR3 nucleotides are TGTGCCAGCAGCTTAAAGTCTTTACAGGGTTATAGGACCGGGGAGCTGTTTTTT.

The gene calls are TRBV5-5 and TRBJ2-3, with 7 positions matching TRBD1. Germline CDR1 is SGHKS and CDR2 is YYEKEE (reference sequence). Trimming took 7 bases from V and 4 from J; bases not matched to a gene: 6. This CDR3 contains 13 residues. The CDR3 is CASWHRGSDTQYF. The CDR3 DNA is TGTGCCAGCTGGCACAGGGGCTCAGATACGCAGTATTTT.

The chain recombines TRBV7-9 with TRBJ1-3; no definite D call. Germline CDR1 is SEHNR and CDR2 is FQNEAQ (reference sequence). V gave up 3 bases and J gave up 4 bases, with 7 bases separating them. This CDR3 has 13 amino acids. The CDR3 loop is CASSFGVGNTIYF. The CDR3 DNA is TGTGCCAGCAGCTTCGGAGTCGGAAACACCATATATTTT. The full variable domain, in which reference TRBV7-9 and TRBJ1-3 provide the parts outside the CDR3, is DTGVSQNPRHKITKRGQNVTFRCDPISEHNRLYWYRQTLGQGPEFLTYFQNEAQLEKSRLLSDRFSAERPKGSFSTLEIQRTEQGDSAMYLCASSFGVGNTIYFGEGSWLTVV.

The chain recombines TRBV27 with TRBJ1-2; D possibly corresponds to TRBD1 (5 bases). The length of the CDR3 is 13 residues. V shed 3 bases and J shed 6 bases, with 11 bases lying between them. Germline loops: CDR1 MNHEY, CDR2 SMNVEV (reference sequence). As DNA, the CDR3 is TGTGCCAGCAGTTTTGGGACTGCCGATGGCTACACCTTC. Translating it yields CASSFGTADGYTF.

V and J are TRBV28 and TRBJ1-5, with D perhaps TRBD1 (5 bases). CDR3 length: 14 amino acids. Trimming removed 3 bases from V and 2 bases from J, with 8 bases in between. The V gene's germline CDR1 is MDHEN and CDR2 SYDVKM. The CDR3 reads CASSLGGGNQPQHF. Here the CDR3 DNA reads TGTGCCAGCAGTTTGGGAGGGGGCAATCAGCCCCAGCATTTT.

The chain is built from TRBV5-4 and TRBJ2-3; 7 positions match TRBD1. Trimming removed 3 bases from V and 6 bases from J; junction bases left unmatched: 10. Germline lookup yields CDR1 SGHNT and CDR2 YYREEE (reference sequence). This CDR3 has 15 residues. CDR3 region: CASSSPGQALDTQYF. The CDR3 DNA reads as TGTGCCAGCAGCTCTCCCGGACAGGCTCTCGATACGCAGTATTTT.

The V gene is TRBV19, the J gene TRBJ1-4, with D perhaps TRBD1 (5 bases). Germline values: CDR1 LNHDA, CDR2 SQIVND (reference sequence). The V and J ends lost 8 bases and 5 bases respectively, with 18 bases between them. The CDR3 has 15 amino acids. CDR3 sequence reads: CASSSLREGNEKLFF. CDR3 in DNA: TGTGCCAGTTCCTCTCTCAGGGAGGGGAATGAAAAACTGTTTTTT. The whole variable domain, filled in from reference TRBV19 and TRBJ1-4, reads DGGITQSPKYLFRKEGQNVTLSCEQNLNHDAMYWYRQDPGQGLRLIYYSQIVNDFQKGDIAEGYSVSREKKESFPLTVTSAQKNPTAFYLCASSSLREGNEKLFFGSGTQLSVL.

This clone was seen more than once but under ten times. V and J are TRBV4-1 and TRBJ2-3; maybe TRBD1 (6 bases). V gave up 1 base and J gave up 1 base, with 9 bases separating them. Germline V gene data show CDR1 as MGHRA and CDR2 as YSYEKL. The CDR3 extends over 15 amino acids. As DNA, the CDR3 is TGCGCCAGCAGCCAAGTGTGGACAGGCACAGATACGCAGTATTTT. Translating it yields CASSQVWTGTDTQYF.

This chain uses TRBV7-3 with TRBJ2-2, with D possibly TRBD2 on 5 matching bases. Germline CDR1 and CDR2: SGHTA and FQGTGA. The CDR3 runs to 14 residues. V was cut by 3 bases and J by 9 bases, with 14 bases left in between. The CDR3 DNA sequence: TGTGCCAGCAGCTTCGGACTTTTGGATAGGGAGCTGTTTTTT. Translating gives CASSFGLLDRELFF.

V usage is TRBV28 and J usage is TRBJ2-7; 11 bases are a match to TRBD1. Germline CDR1 and CDR2: MDHEN and SYDVKM. The J segment lost 5 bases and the V segment lost 10 bases, leaving 16 bases of the junction unmatched. CDR3 length: 16 amino acids. CDR3 in amino acids: CATAFIRDRGRNEQYF. Written as DNA, the CDR3 is TGTGCCACCGCTTTTATTCGGGACAGGGGGAGGAACGAGCAGTACTTC.

The chain uses TRBV28 and TRBJ2-1; 7 positions match TRBD2. CDR3 size: 14 residues. Trimming at V came to 6 bases and at J to 3 bases, leaving 5 bases not matched to a gene. Germline CDR1 and CDR2: MDHEN and SYDVKM. The CDR3 reads CASRMGGFYNEQFF. In DNA form, the CDR3 reads TGTGCCAGCAGGATGGGGGGGTTCTACAATGAGCAGTTCTTC.

This chain uses TRBV2 with TRBJ2-7; 9 nucleotides line up with TRBD1. Germline lookup yields CDR1 SNHLY and CDR2 FYNNEI. With 0 bases clipped from V and 0 bases from J, the junction kept 9 bases outside the gene matches. There are 18 residues in the CDR3. The CDR3, as DNA: TGTGCCAGCAGTGAAGCGCTTGGACAGGGGCACAGCTCCTACGAGCAGTACTTC. This translates into CASSEALGQGHSSYEQYF.

The J gene is TRBJ2-5, the V gene TRBV3-1 (or the pseudogene TRBV3-2); D unclear. The length of the CDR3 is 12 residues. Germline values: CDR1 LGHDT, CDR2 YNNKEL (reference sequence). V was pared by 0 bases and J by 7 bases, with 6 bases between. The CDR3 here is CASSQEAGTQYF. Written as DNA, the CDR3 is TGTGCCAGCAGCCAAGAGGCAGGGACCCAGTACTTC.

V is TRBV19 and J is TRBJ2-7, with TRBD2 as a possible D gene (5 bases). There are 16 residues in the CDR3. With 6 bases removed from V and 4 bases from J, the gap between germline ends came to 22 bases. Germline-derived CDR1 and CDR2 are LNHDA and SQIVND (reference sequence). The CDR3 spells CASSSPGDVRGYEQYF. In DNA form, the CDR3 reads TGTGCCAGTAGCAGCCCCGGGGATGTCCGGGGATACGAGCAGTACTTC.

This rearrangement joins TRBV15 to TRBJ2-1; D is undetermined. This CDR3 contains 14 residues. Germline CDR1 LNHNV, CDR2 YYDKDF (reference sequence). V was trimmed by 6 bases and J by 2 bases, leaving 11 bases between them. CDR3 nucleotide sequence: TGTGCCACCAGAATCGGCGGTACCTACAATGAGCAGTTCTTC. Translation: CATRIGGTYNEQFF.

This chain uses TRBV7-9 with TRBJ1-1; D remains ambiguous. The CDR3 contains 14 residues. Germline V gene sequence: CDR1 SEHNR, CDR2 FQNEAQ (reference sequence). Trimming shortened V by 2 bases and J by 1 base, and 8 bases separated the two germline ends. CDR3 sequence (DNA): TGTGCCAGCAGCTTAAAACCGGGGAACACTGAAGCTTTCTTT. Protein product: CASSLKPGNTEAFF.

Remarks on this clone: Additional DNA sequences in this sample encode the identical CDR3. The gene calls are TRBV3-1 (or the pseudogene TRBV3-2) and TRBJ2-3; tentatively, D is TRBD2 (5 bases). CDR1 and CDR2 from the germline V gene are LGHDT and YNNKEL (reference sequence). There are 14 residues in the CDR3. The V and J ends lost 2 bases and 0 bases respectively, with 6 bases between them. In DNA form, the CDR3 reads TGTGCCAGCAGCCAACGGGGAAGCACAGATACGCAGTATTTT. This codes for CASSQRGSTDTQYF.

This clone was seen a handful of times. V usage is TRBV2 and J usage is TRBJ2-3; 10 nucleotides align to TRBD2. The V gene's germline CDR1 is SNHLY and CDR2 FYNNEI. The CDR3 runs to 14 residues. V lost 5 bases to trimming and J lost 2 bases; unmatched junction nucleotides: 1. For the CDR3, the DNA is TGTGCCAGCAGTAGCGGGAGGGCCACAGATACGCAGTATTTT. Its protein product is CASSSGRATDTQYF. The whole variable domain, filled in from reference TRBV2 and TRBJ2-3, reads EPEVTQTPSHQVTQMGQEVILRCVPISNHLYFYWYRQILGQKVEFLVSFYNNEISEKSEIFDDQFSVERPDGSNFTLKIRSTKLEDSAMYFCASSSGRATDTQYFGPGTRLTVL.

The V call is TRBV15, the J call TRBJ1-5, with D perhaps matching TRBD1 (6 bases). V dropped 5 bases and J dropped 3 bases, with 11 bases sitting between them. This CDR3 region has 14 residues. Per the germline V gene, CDR1 is LNHNV and CDR2 is YYDKDF (reference sequence). This chain's CDR3 is CATSRQGYNQPQHF. The CDR3 DNA reads as TGTGCCACCAGCCGGCAGGGGTACAATCAGCCCCAGCATTTT.

This clone has a handful of counts. This chain links TRBV29-1 with TRBJ1-2, with D unresolved. The CDR3 contains 11 residues. CDR1 SQVTM and CDR2 ANQGSEA come from the germline V gene. Trimming cost V 7 bases and J 5 bases, with 11 bases left between them. CDR3 sequence (DNA): TGCAGCGGTCGAGGAGGGTATGGCTACACCTTC. The encoded protein is CSGRGGYGYTF.

This chain connects TRBV28 to TRBJ1-1; TRBD1 matches at 9 bases. Germline values: CDR1 MDHEN, CDR2 SYDVKM. V gave up 6 bases and J gave up 6 bases; unmatched junction bases: 8. The CDR3 is 14 amino acids. CDR3 sequence: CASSLRDRAAEAFF. In DNA form, the CDR3 reads TGTGCCAGCAGCCTCCGGGACAGGGCCGCTGAAGCTTTCTTT.

The chain combines TRBV5-4 with TRBJ1-1; unclear D gene. Trimming removed 4 bases from V and 2 bases from J, with 12 bases in between. The CDR3 runs 14 residues. Per the germline V gene, CDR1 is SGHNT and CDR2 is YYREEE (reference sequence). The CDR3 loop is CASSPRGGNTEAFF. The CDR3 nucleotides are TGTGCCAGCAGCCCCCGCGGCGGTAACACTGAAGCTTTCTTT.